What follows are 8 T cell receptor beta chains derived from one specimen sequenced in a study of early T cells in non-severe SARS-CoV-2 infection. TCRdb re-called the 5' RACE reads with MiXCR, one entry per CDR3 protein. The data hold under 60,000 distinct CDR3 sequences, with roughly 10% observed a single time. The sample consisted of whole blood. These receptors were taken from an adult who was a healthcare worker with PCR-confirmed SARS-CoV-2 infection or an uninfected control (not recorded which).

The chain uses TRBV4-3 and TRBJ2-3; the D is unclear. V was pared by 2 bases and J by 3 bases, with 3 bases between. Germline CDR1 and CDR2: LGHNA and YSLEER. The CDR3 totals 12 residues. This chain's CDR3 is CASSQHTDTQYF. CDR3 bases: TGCGCCAGCAGCCAACATACAGATACGCAGTATTTT.

This clonotype was seen a few times. The chain carries TRBV27 and TRBJ1-6; TRBD1 matches 7 bases. V shed 5 bases and J 2 bases; nucleotides not matched to a gene: 6. The CDR3 consists of 16 residues. Germline loops: CDR1 MNHEY, CDR2 SMNVEV (reference sequence). CDR3 DNA: TGTGCCAGCAGTCCGACAGGGTTTACCTATAATTCACCCCTCCACTTT. As protein: CASSPTGFTYNSPLHF.

The chain couples TRBV23-1 to TRBJ2-3; 8 nucleotides match TRBD2. TRBV23-1 is recorded as an ORF, its role being uncertain. Trimming at V came to 7 bases and at J to 4 bases, leaving 7 bases not matched to a gene. The CDR3 is 14 amino acids. This chain's CDR3 is CASNAGGGSDTQYF. CDR3 in DNA: TGCGCCAGCAACGCGGGAGGTGGATCAGATACGCAGTATTTT.

This clonotype has a count of ten or more. This chain connects TRBV7-6 to TRBJ1-6, with D unresolved. Germline V CDR1 and CDR2: SGHVS, FNYEAQ. The CDR3 is 16 amino acids. V was pared by 4 bases and J by 6 bases, with 16 bases between. The CDR3 spells CASSSKAGTPNSPLHF. The CDR3 nucleotides are TGTGCCAGCAGCTCTAAGGCAGGAACCCCTAATTCACCCCTCCACTTT.

This clonotype was seen repeatedly, ten times or more. The chain is built from TRBV7-2 and TRBJ1-3; D not certain. CDR3 length: 15 residues. V lost 4 bases, J lost 3 bases, and 13 bases lay in between. CDR1 and CDR2 (germline): SGHTA, FQGNSA. The CDR3 region is CASSSRMGIGNTIYF. The CDR3 DNA is TGTGCCAGCAGCTCACGCATGGGAATTGGAAACACCATATATTTT.

This clonotype has ten or more counts. This chain connects TRBV30 to TRBJ1-5; unclear D gene. Germline V lookup: CDR1 GTSNPN, CDR2 SVGIG (reference sequence). Trimming took off 1 base at V and 7 bases at J, with 8 bases between the two ends. There are 12 residues in the CDR3. The CDR3 protein is CAWSEGNQPQHF. The DNA of the CDR3 is TGTGCCTGGAGTGAGGGAAACCAGCCCCAGCATTTT.

The rearrangement joins TRBV6-2 or TRBV6-3 to TRBJ2-7; weak D call: TRBD2 (6 bases). CDR3 length equals 15 residues. The germline V gene encodes CDR1 MNHEY and CDR2 SVGEGT. Between the trimmed V and J ends, which lost 0 bases and 7 bases, there was a span of 16 bases. The CDR3 loop is CASSYSLEGLGEQYF. The CDR3 region has the DNA TGTGCCAGCAGTTACTCTCTTGAGGGACTTGGGGAGCAGTACTTC.

V and J are TRBV5-1 and TRBJ2-3; D not certain. CDR3 length: 14 residues. The germline V gene encodes CDR1 SGHRS and CDR2 YFSETQ. V lost 4 bases, J lost 0 bases, and 9 bases lay in between. Here the CDR3 DNA reads TGCGCCAGCAGCGTTTTGGAAAGCACAGATACGCAGTATTTT. It yields the protein CASSVLESTDTQYF.